These 9 T cell receptor beta chains share one sample of origin, sequenced in a study of identical twins. MiXCR, applied by TCRdb to the 5' RACE reads, yields one record per CDR3 protein. The sample lists some 1,600,000 distinct CDR3 sequences; 25% to 35% were seen once. The sequenced sample consisted of cord blood. All receptors come from a newborn girl in good health.

This clonotype appeared once. One end of the junction does not line up with germline, which may come from a read error. The chain is built from TRBV3-1 and TRBJ2-4; 9 bases fit TRBD2. The J call may be in error: the DNA end matches TRBJ2-7 better. The CDR3 is 16 residues long. From germline, CDR1 is LGHDT and CDR2 YNNKEL (reference sequence). For the CDR3, the DNA is TGTGCCAGCAGCCAAGATCCAGCGGGAGGATCCTGCGAGCAGTACTTC. Its protein is CASSQDPAGGSCEQYF.

Of note for this clonotype: At one of its ends the junction is not consistent with the germline gene, which may arise from a read error. The V gene is TRBV5-1, the J gene TRBJ2-3; D might be TRBD2 (5 bases). Germline V lookup: CDR1 SGHRS, CDR2 YFSETQ. This CDR3 is built from 14 residues. The DNA of the CDR3 is TGCGCCAGCAGCTTCCGGGAATCCACAGCTACGCAGTATTTT. It translates to CASSFRESTATQYF.

This clonotype showed up just a few times. The chain links TRBV6-1 to TRBJ2-1, with 8 bases lining up with TRBD1. Germline CDR1 reads MNHNS; CDR2 reads SASEGT. After removal of 3 bases from V and 10 bases from J, the junction contained 11 bases not matched to a gene. This CDR3 region has 15 residues. The CDR3 DNA sequence: TGTGCCAGCAGTGACCCGAGACAGGGGCGGAGGGAGCAGTTCTTC. As protein: CASSDPRQGRREQFF.

V and J are TRBV20-1 and TRBJ2-1; the match to TRBD2 covers 9 bases. The germline CDR1 and CDR2 sequences are DFQATT and SNEGSKA (reference sequence). This CDR3 has 14 amino acids. V lost 4 bases and J lost 8; bases outside the gene matches: 9. In DNA, the CDR3 is TGCAGTGCTACGTTCCTAGCGGGGTGGTATGAGCAGTTCTTC. Translated, it gives CSATFLAGWYEQFF.

J is TRBJ2-5 and V is TRBV27; TRBD2 matches 7 bases. CDR3 length equals 14 residues. V gave up 6 bases and J gave up 5 bases; unmatched junction bases: 9. Germline assignment: CDR1 MNHEY and CDR2 SMNVEV (reference sequence). DNA of the CDR3: TGTGCCAGCAGCCCCGGACTAGTTCGCGAGACCCAGTACTTC. Its translation: CASSPGLVRETQYF.

This chain joins TRBV10-3 and TRBJ2-4, with TRBD1 as a possible D gene (5 bases). V lost 0 bases, J lost 9 bases, and 6 bases lay in between. Germline values: CDR1 ENHRY, CDR2 SYGVKD. The CDR3 is 12 residues long. In DNA form, the CDR3 reads TGTGCCATCAGTGAGTCCCAGGGCATTCAGTACTTC. Its protein is CAISESQGIQYF.

V and J are TRBV28 and TRBJ2-1; possible D gene TRBD1, 6 bases. The DNA end is more similar to TRBJ2-7, so the J call may be wrong. CDR3 size: 17 residues. CDR1 and CDR2 (germline): MDHEN, SYDVKM. In DNA, the CDR3 is TGTGCCAGCAGTTTAGGCCCCAAGGACAGCCTCTACAATGAGCAGTACTTC. Amino acids: CASSLGPKDSLYNEQYF.

This clonotype was picked up a small number of times. This chain connects TRBV6-1 to TRBJ2-1; D not resolved. Germline CDR1 reads MNHNS; CDR2 reads SASEGT. The CDR3 runs 12 residues. The V gene lost 7 bases and the J gene lost 4 bases, with 8 bases spanning the gap. The CDR3 DNA reads as TGTGCCAGCACTGAGGAGTACAATGAGCAGTTCTTC. Protein sequence: CASTEEYNEQFF.

The CDR3 coding sequence is TGCAGTGCTAGAGAGGGGTCAGGCACAGATACGCAGTATTTT. This sequence encodes CSAREGSGTDTQYF. The rearrangement uses TRBV20-1 and TRBJ2-3; D remains unclear. The germline V gene has CDR1 DFQATT and CDR2 SNEGSKA (reference sequence). CDR3 length: 14 residues. With 0 bases removed from V and 1 base from J, the gap between germline ends came to 8 bases.